These T cell receptor beta chains were read from a single sample in a study of blood T cell repertoires in COVID-19. Clones were read by immunoSEQ multiplex PCR, and TCRdb kept only the in-frame ones, dropping some. Of about 210,000 clones in the sample, less than 90% were seen once. The material sequenced was peripheral blood. Receptor source: a woman of 80 years or more with COVID-19, enrolled during active disease. Both conserved end residues are part of each CDR3. Fields, in order: V gene, clone size, CDR3 length, D gene, J gene, CDR3 DNA, CDR3 protein. D genes are given only for firm matches. Some rows have no size entry. The others give once, few or many, or a class for an expanded clone.

V: TRBV30
size: -
length: 16
D: TRBD2
J: TRBJ2-5
DNA: TGTGCCTGGAGTAGAGGAAGCGGGGGGCGTGGAGAGACCCAGTACTTC
CDR3: CAWSRGSGGRGETQYF

V: TRBV7-2
size: -
length: 14
D: -
J: TRBJ2-2
DNA: TGTGCCAGCTCGCCTGGGTGGGCCACCGGGGAGCTGTTTTTT
CDR3: CASSPGWATGELFF

V: TRBV18
size: -
length: 16
D: -
J: TRBJ1-1
DNA: TGTGCCAGCTCACCACCACCATTGGGGAGGCCCACTGAAGCTTTCTTT
CDR3: CASSPPPLGRPTEAFF

V: TRBV28
size: -
length: 13
D: -
J: TRBJ2-2
DNA: TGTGCCAGCAGTTCCCCACAGACCGGGGAGCTGTTTTTT
CDR3: CASSSPQTGELFF

V: TRBV30
size: -
length: 16
D: TRBD2
J: TRBJ2-2
DNA: TGTGCCTGGAGGAAAGACAAGGCGGGGGACACCGGGGAGCTGTTTTTT
CDR3: CAWRKDKAGDTGELFF

V: TRBV5-4
size: -
length: 16
D: -
J: TRBJ2-1
DNA: TGTGCCAGCAGCTTGGCGACTCCGGGAAGCCACTTTGAGCAGTTCTTC
CDR3: CASSLATPGSHFEQFF

V: TRBV28
size: -
length: 16
D: TRBD2
J: TRBJ2-3
DNA: TGTGCCAGTCGGCTCAGCGGGGGGCCTAGCACAGATACGCAGTATTTT
CDR3: CASRLSGGPSTDTQYF

V: TRBV6-1
size: -
length: 16
D: -
J: TRBJ1-3
DNA: TGTGCCAGCAGTGAAGCGCGAACAGGGTACGGAAACACCATATATTTT
CDR3: CASSEARTGYGNTIYF

V: TRBV5-1
size: -
length: 15
D: TRBD2
J: TRBJ2-2
DNA: TGCGCCAGCAGGCCCAGCGCGGGGGGGCCCGGGGAGCTGTTTTTT
CDR3: CASRPSAGGPGELFF

V: TRBV11-2
size: -
length: 14
D: -
J: TRBJ1-3
DNA: TGTGCCAGCAGTCTACAGCTTTACGGAAACACCATATATTTT
CDR3: CASSLQLYGNTIYF

V: TRBV5-1
size: -
length: 17
D: -
J: TRBJ2-3
DNA: TGCGCCAGCAGCTTGGGACTGACCTTTGGAGACACAGATACGCAGTATTTT
CDR3: CASSLGLTFGDTDTQYF

V: TRBV4-2
size: once
length: 17
D: TRBD1
J: TRBJ1-6
DNA: TGTGCCAGCAGCCTCTCTATTACAGGGGGCGCCTATTCACCCCTCCACTTT
CDR3: CASSLSITGGAYSPLHF

V: TRBV28
size: -
length: 12
D: -
J: TRBJ1-2
DNA: TGTGCCAGCAGTCTCGCCCGGTATGGCTACACCTTC
CDR3: CASSLARYGYTF

V: TRBV15
size: few
length: 14
D: -
J: TRBJ2-3
DNA: TGTGCCACCAGCAGGGACTACGTATCAGATACGCAGTATTTT
CDR3: CATSRDYVSDTQYF

V: TRBV4-1
size: -
length: 18
D: TRBD2
J: TRBJ2-3
DNA: TGCGCCAGCAGCCAAGATCGGCCCGGAGCGGGGGGTTCAGATACGCAGTATTTT
CDR3: CASSQDRPGAGGSDTQYF

V: TRBV27
size: -
length: 16
D: TRBD1
J: TRBJ2-4
DNA: TGTGCCAGCAGTTCAGGACAGGGTCTAGCCAAAAACATTCAGTACTTC
CDR3: CASSSGQGLAKNIQYF

V: TRBV6-1
size: -
length: 14
D: -
J: TRBJ1-1
DNA: TGTGCCAGCAGTGAAAGGCAGGGGTGGACTGAAGCTTTCTTT
CDR3: CASSERQGWTEAFF

V: TRBV9
size: -
length: 13
D: TRBD1
J: TRBJ1-2
DNA: TGTGCCAGCAGCCCACGGACAGGGGGCGGCTACACCTTC
CDR3: CASSPRTGGGYTF

V: TRBV3-1/TRBV3-2
size: -
length: 16
D: TRBD1
J: TRBJ1-5
DNA: TGTGCCAGCAGCCAAGAGATGGGCAGGGGGCCTCAGCCCCAGCATTTT
CDR3: CASSQEMGRGPQPQHF

V: TRBV3-1/TRBV3-2
size: -
length: 16
D: -
J: TRBJ2-1
DNA: TGTGCCAGCAGCCAAGAGGCCAACAGGGACCTAGATGAGCAGTTCTTC
CDR3: CASSQEANRDLDEQFF

V: TRBV20-1
size: -
length: 11
D: TRBD2
J: TRBJ2-1
DNA: TGCAGTCCTAGCGGGGGGGCGGAGCAGTTCTTC
CDR3: CSPSGGAEQFF

V: TRBV18
size: -
length: 13
D: TRBD1
J: TRBJ1-4
DNA: TGTGCCAGCTCGGGACAGCGGAATGAAAAACTGTTTTTT
CDR3: CASSGQRNEKLFF

V: TRBV18
size: -
length: 13
D: TRBD1
J: TRBJ1-6
DNA: TGTGCCAGCTCACCAAACAGGGACAGACCCCTCCACTTT
CDR3: CASSPNRDRPLHF

V: TRBV5-1
size: -
length: 16
D: -
J: TRBJ1-1
DNA: TGCGCCAGCAGCTTGGAGGGCGCAGGGGTGGGCACTGAAGCTTTCTTT
CDR3: CASSLEGAGVGTEAFF

V: TRBV5-4
size: -
length: 15
D: -
J: TRBJ2-1
DNA: TGTGCCAGCAGCTTAGGGACTCGTTCGTACAATGAGCAGTTCTTC
CDR3: CASSLGTRSYNEQFF

V: TRBV6-5
size: -
length: 15
D: -
J: TRBJ1-5
DNA: TGTGCCAGCAGTCATACAAATACCGGACACAAGCCCCAGCATTTT
CDR3: CASSHTNTGHKPQHF

V: TRBV7-8
size: -
length: 16
D: TRBD1
J: TRBJ1-5
DNA: TGTGCCAGCAGCTTAGTGTCCGGGACAGGGAATCAGCCCCAGCATTTT
CDR3: CASSLVSGTGNQPQHF

V: TRBV15
size: -
length: 15
D: -
J: TRBJ1-5
DNA: TGTGCCACCAGCGGACCGACAGGCGTAAGTCAGCCCCAGCATTTT
CDR3: CATSGPTGVSQPQHF

V: TRBV3-1/TRBV3-2
size: -
length: 14
D: -
J: TRBJ2-2
DNA: TGTGCCAGCAGCCCCCTACCCTACACCGGGGAGCTGTTTTTT
CDR3: CASSPLPYTGELFF

V: TRBV7-2
size: -
length: 15
D: TRBD2
J: TRBJ2-5
DNA: TGTGCCAGCTCCACGTCACTAGCGGGGGTAGAGACCCAGTACTTC
CDR3: CASSTSLAGVETQYF

V: TRBV6-5
size: -
length: 15
D: TRBD2
J: TRBJ2-3
DNA: TGTGCCAGCAGCCTGACTAGCGGGGTGCTAGATACGCAGTATTTT
CDR3: CASSLTSGVLDTQYF

V: TRBV20-1
size: -
length: 14
D: -
J: TRBJ1-1
DNA: TGCAGTGCTAGTGGGCGGCCAGGGGACACTGAAGCTTTCTTT
CDR3: CSASGRPGDTEAFF

V: TRBV29-1
size: -
length: 13
D: TRBD1
J: TRBJ1-6
DNA: TGCAGCGTAAGACAGGGGGCCAATTCACCCCTCCACTTT
CDR3: CSVRQGANSPLHF

V: TRBV28
size: -
length: 16
D: TRBD1
J: TRBJ2-6
DNA: TGTGCCAGCACCGGGACAGGGAGGACTGGGGCCAACGTCCTGACTTTC
CDR3: CASTGTGRTGANVLTF

V: TRBV6-5
size: -
length: 14
D: -
J: TRBJ1-4
DNA: TGTGCCAGCAGCCGAGGACTAGGGGGTGAAAAACTGTTTTTT
CDR3: CASSRGLGGEKLFF

V: TRBV30
size: -
length: 15
D: TRBD1
J: TRBJ2-2
DNA: TGTGCCTGGGTCCCGGGACAGGGATTCACCGGGGAGCTGTTTTTT
CDR3: CAWVPGQGFTGELFF

V: TRBV10-1
size: -
length: 15
D: TRBD2
J: TRBJ2-1
DNA: TGCGCCAGCAGTCCTGTGACTAGCGGGGACGATGAGCAGTTCTTC
CDR3: CASSPVTSGDDEQFF

V: TRBV29-1
size: -
length: 17
D: -
J: TRBJ1-1
DNA: TGCAGCGTTGAAGGCCAAGGAGGGTTTACTTTAGGCAATGAAGCTTTCTTT
CDR3: CSVEGQGGFTLGNEAFF

V: TRBV2
size: few
length: 10
D: -
J: TRBJ1-1
DNA: TGTGCCAGCAGTGACTACGAAGCTTTCTTT
CDR3: CASSDYEAFF

V: TRBV7-9
size: -
length: 16
D: -
J: TRBJ1-1
DNA: TGTGCCAGCAGCTATGACAGGACCCCTCTGAACACTGAAGCTTTCTTT
CDR3: CASSYDRTPLNTEAFF

V: TRBV27
size: -
length: 14
D: -
J: TRBJ1-2
DNA: TGTGCCAGCAGTTTACGGGTTGCCAACTATGGCTACACCTTC
CDR3: CASSLRVANYGYTF

V: TRBV28
size: -
length: 15
D: TRBD2
J: TRBJ2-1
DNA: TGTGCCAGCACGCGGACTAGCGGGGGGTACAATGAGCAGTTCTTC
CDR3: CASTRTSGGYNEQFF

V: TRBV18
size: -
length: 15
D: TRBD1
J: TRBJ1-4
DNA: TGTGCCAGCTCACCCCTACAGGGGAGTAATGAAAAACTGTTTTTT
CDR3: CASSPLQGSNEKLFF

V: TRBV24-1
size: once
length: 13
D: -
J: TRBJ1-2
DNA: TGTGCCACCAGTGAAAGTCAGGGTGCTGGCTACACCTTC
CDR3: CATSESQGAGYTF

V: TRBV10-3
size: once
length: 14
D: -
J: TRBJ2-7
DNA: TGTGCCATCAGTGAGTATACCCAGGGGTACGAGCAGTACTTC
CDR3: CAISEYTQGYEQYF

V: TRBV5-1
size: -
length: 16
D: -
J: TRBJ2-3
DNA: TGCGCCAGCAGCTTGGCGGTGTCGGGGTCCACAGATACGCAGTATTTT
CDR3: CASSLAVSGSTDTQYF

V: TRBV12-3/TRBV12-4
size: few
length: 13
D: -
J: TRBJ1-2
DNA: TGTGCCAGCAGCCCCGGGACACCCAGTCCTCGGAGCTTC
CDR3: CASSPGTPSPRSF

V: TRBV2
size: -
length: 12
D: -
J: TRBJ1-2
DNA: TGTGCCAGCAGTGGGGGAGGGTATGGCTACACCTTC
CDR3: CASSGGGYGYTF

V: TRBV7-2
size: -
length: 15
D: TRBD2
J: TRBJ2-3
DNA: TGTGCCAGCAGCTTAGGTCGGTTCGGCGGGGGAAGGCAGTATTTT
CDR3: CASSLGRFGGGRQYF

V: TRBV5-1
size: -
length: 13
D: -
J: TRBJ1-4
DNA: TGCGCCAGCAGCGGCGGGGATAATGAAAAACTGTTTTTT
CDR3: CASSGGDNEKLFF

V: TRBV6-5
size: -
length: 14
D: -
J: TRBJ2-3
DNA: TGTGCCAGCAGTTACGGGACATTCACAGATACGCAGTATTTT
CDR3: CASSYGTFTDTQYF

V: TRBV5-6
size: -
length: 11
D: -
J: TRBJ2-1
DNA: TGTGCCAGCAGCAGGAGGGCTGAGCAGTTCTTC
CDR3: CASSRRAEQFF

V: TRBV7-2
size: -
length: 15
D: TRBD1
J: TRBJ2-7
DNA: TGTGCCAGCAGGTTGGGACAGTGGGCAGACTACGAGCAGTACTTC
CDR3: CASRLGQWADYEQYF

V: TRBV6-5
size: -
length: 13
D: TRBD1
J: TRBJ1-5
DNA: TGTGCCACCGGACAGGGACGAAATCAGCCCCAGCATTTT
CDR3: CATGQGRNQPQHF

V: TRBV28
size: -
length: 15
D: -
J: TRBJ1-4
DNA: TGTGCCAGCAGTATACCATTGGGAGGGAAAGAAAAACTGTTTTTT
CDR3: CASSIPLGGKEKLFF

V: TRBV18
size: -
length: 14
D: -
J: TRBJ2-7
DNA: TGTGCCAGCTCGGCCTTCAGGGATACGGCCGAGCAGTACTTC
CDR3: CASSAFRDTAEQYF

V: TRBV11-3
size: -
length: 15
D: TRBD1
J: TRBJ2-7
DNA: TGTGCCAGCAGCTTCTCGTCCAGGGGGAACTACGAGCAGTACTTC
CDR3: CASSFSSRGNYEQYF

V: TRBV3-1/TRBV3-2
size: -
length: 15
D: TRBD1
J: TRBJ1-1
DNA: TGTGCCAGCAGCCAAAATACAGACAGGGTCCCTGAAGCTTTCTTT
CDR3: CASSQNTDRVPEAFF

V: TRBV7-2
size: once
length: 16
D: TRBD2
J: TRBJ2-2
DNA: TGTGCCAGCAGCCCACCAACAGCGGGGTACACCGGGGAGCTGTTTTTT
CDR3: CASSPPTAGYTGELFF

V: TRBV7-2
size: -
length: 15
D: TRBD2
J: TRBJ2-5
DNA: TGTGCCAGCAGCCAAGCAGCGGGGGGGCGTGAGACCCAGTACTTC
CDR3: CASSQAAGGRETQYF